These 32 T cell receptor beta chains were all obtained from the same sample, sequenced in a study of T cells of healthy individuals. Using its own MiXCR run on the 5' RACE reads, TCRdb lists one record per CDR3 protein. The table includes under 70,000 distinct CDR3 sequences, roughly 14% detected once. The receptor source for this set is a human donor in good health.

Comment on this clonotype: A much larger clone is a single base away; this may be a read error. The rearrangement joins TRBV7-2 to TRBJ2-7, with D perhaps given as TRBD1 or TRBD2 (6 bases each). Trimming removed 6 bases from V and 8 bases from J, with 17 bases in between. The CDR3 consists of 13 residues. Germline V lookup: CDR1 SGHTA, CDR2 FQGNSA. As DNA, the CDR3 is TGTGCCAGCAGTTCCCAAGGGGGGTACCAGCAGTACTTC. Its protein product is CASSSQGGYQQYF. Complete variable domain (other parts from reference TRBV7-2 and TRBJ2-7): GAGVSQSPSNKVTEKGKDVELRCDPISGHTALYWYRQSLGQGLEFLIYFQGNSAPDKSGLPSDRFSAERTGGSVSTLTIQRTQQEDSAVYLCASSSQGGYQQYFGPGTRLTVT.

J is TRBJ1-4 and V is TRBV11-2; D is uncertain. This CDR3 is 13 amino acids long. Germline V lookup: CDR1 SGHAT, CDR2 FQNNGV. Trimming cost V 5 bases and J 4 bases, with 8 bases left between them. DNA for the CDR3: TGTGCCAGCAGCGTCCAGTATAATGAAAAACTGTTTTTT. The encoded protein is CASSVQYNEKLFF.

This clonotype was found a few times. This chain links TRBV25-1 with TRBJ1-1; no firm D call. V lost 2 bases and J lost 0, with 4 bases in between. Germline values: CDR1 MGHDK, CDR2 SYGVNS. The CDR3 runs to 13 residues. This CDR3 is CASSERMNTEAFF. Here the CDR3 DNA reads TGTGCCAGCAGTGAAAGGATGAACACTGAAGCTTTCTTT.

This clonotype has a count of ten or more. The gene calls are TRBV7-9 and TRBJ1-2, with D hard to call. The V gene's germline CDR1 is SEHNR and CDR2 FQNEAQ (reference sequence). With 3 bases removed from V and 4 bases from J, the gap between germline ends came to 12 bases. CDR3 size: 14 residues. The CDR3 nucleotides read TGTGCCAGCAGCTTCGACCACGTCAGCTATGGCTACACCTTC. Protein: CASSFDHVSYGYTF.

This clonotype appeared many times. The chain has TRBV20-1 and TRBJ1-5; no clear D gene. The length of the CDR3 is 12 residues. Trimming removed 5 bases at V and 2 bases at J, with 7 bases between. Germline V gene sequence: CDR1 DFQATT, CDR2 SNEGSKA (reference sequence). The CDR3 region has the DNA TGCAGTGCTGGCCGTGGCAATCAGCCCCAGCATTTT. Translating gives CSAGRGNQPQHF.

The CDR3 spells CASSQTGTGSGEQYF. CDR3 sequence (DNA): TGTGCCAGCAGCCAGACCGGGACAGGGAGTGGCGAGCAGTACTTC. V is TRBV3-1 and J is TRBJ2-7; 9 bases are a match to TRBD1. The ends lost 3 bases at V and 6 bases at J; junction bases unmatched: 9. This CDR3 has 15 residues. Germline V gene data show CDR1 as LGHDT and CDR2 as YNNKEL (reference sequence).

The chain carries TRBV6-5 and TRBJ1-2; no reliable D call. In germline, CDR1 is MNHEY, CDR2 SVGAGI. The V gene lost 0 bases and the J gene lost 7 bases, with 12 bases spanning the gap. This CDR3 spans 14 amino acids. The CDR3 coding sequence is TGTGCCAGCAGTTACTCGAGGGTCGGGGTTGGCTACACCTTC. Encoded protein: CASSYSRVGVGYTF.

This chain joins TRBV20-1 and TRBJ2-3, with 12 bases lining up with TRBD2. The germline gives CDR1 DFQATT, CDR2 SNEGSKA (reference sequence). This CDR3 has 14 residues. J was trimmed by 2 bases and V by 6 bases; bases with no gene match: 3. As DNA, the CDR3 is TGCAGTGCACCTAGCGGGGGGGTCACAGATACGCAGTATTTT. Translation: CSAPSGGVTDTQYF.

This clonotype was seen a handful of times. This rearrangement joins TRBV30 to TRBJ2-7, with 12 positions matching TRBD2. Germline V lookup: CDR1 GTSNPN, CDR2 SVGIG (reference sequence). The V gene end was trimmed by 7 bases and the J gene end by 4 bases; junction bases not matched to a gene: 5. The CDR3 is 13 residues long. DNA for the CDR3: TGTGCCTCCACACTAGCGGGAGGATACGAGCAGTACTTC. This gives the protein CASTLAGGYEQYF. Full variable domain (outside the CDR3, taken from reference TRBV30 and TRBJ2-7): SQTIHQWPATLVQPVGSPLSLECTVEGTSNPNLYWYRQAAGRGLQLLFYSVGIGQISSEVPQNLSASRPQDRQFILSSKKLLLSDSGFYLCASTLAGGYEQYFGPGTRLTVT.

This clonotype was seen at least ten times. The chain employs TRBV30 and TRBJ1-6; weak D call: TRBD1 (5 bases). Per germline, CDR1 GTSNPN and CDR2 SVGIG (reference sequence). The CDR3 covers 14 residues. The V gene lost 1 base and the J gene lost 7 bases, with 11 bases spanning the gap. CDR3 in DNA: TGTGCCTGGAGTGAAGGACACCCGAATTCACCCCTCCACTTT. This codes for CAWSEGHPNSPLHF. The full variable domain, rest sourced from reference TRBV30 and TRBJ1-6, is SQTIHQWPATLVQPVGSPLSLECTVEGTSNPNLYWYRQAAGRGLQLLFYSVGIGQISSEVPQNLSASRPQDRQFILSSKKLLLSDSGFYLCAWSEGHPNSPLHFGNGTRLTVT.

This clonotype came up many times. The V and J genes are TRBV2 and TRBJ1-5; 11 bases align to TRBD1. The trim removed 5 bases at V and 11 bases at J, leaving 11 bases unmatched. Germline assignment: CDR1 SNHLY and CDR2 FYNNEI. The CDR3 is 15 residues long. CDR3 residues: CASSPEGGQGGAQHF. The CDR3 DNA is TGTGCCAGCAGTCCCGAAGGGGGACAGGGGGGAGCCCAGCATTTT.

This clonotype appeared many times. The chain recombines TRBV20-1 with TRBJ1-1, with 7 bases matching TRBD1. With V trimmed by 6 bases and J by 4 bases, 8 bases remained unmatched. CDR1 is DFQATT and CDR2 is SNEGSKA in the germline V gene (reference sequence). CDR3 length: 13 residues. CDR3 loop: CSAFYRDSTEAFF. The CDR3 DNA reads as TGCAGTGCGTTTTACAGGGACAGCACTGAAGCTTTCTTT.

There are a few counts of this clonotype. The rearrangement joins TRBV27 to TRBJ2-3; 10 bases agree with TRBD2. Germline V lookup: CDR1 MNHEY, CDR2 SMNVEV (reference sequence). The CDR3 totals 21 residues. Unmatched junction bases numbered 23, after V lost 5 bases and J lost 3 bases. In DNA, the CDR3 is TGTGCCAGCAGTCATACTCCGGGACTAGCGCCTTCCCGAGATAGGACAGATACGCAGTATTTT. This sequence encodes CASSHTPGLAPSRDRTDTQYF.

The table lists this clonotype with many counts. The chain uses TRBV7-2 and TRBJ1-1; the D is unclear. With 3 bases removed from V and 5 bases from J, the gap between germline ends came to 7 bases. Germline V gene sequence: CDR1 SGHTA, CDR2 FQGNSA. CDR3 size: 12 residues. The CDR3, as DNA: TGTGCCAGCAGCTTCAGGAGGACTGAAGCTTTCTTT. Amino acids: CASSFRRTEAFF.

This clonotype was seen many times. The chain is built from TRBV20-1 and TRBJ1-3, with D hard to call. Germline assignment: CDR1 DFQATT and CDR2 SNEGSKA (reference sequence). The CDR3 has 14 residues. V was pared by 0 bases and J by 0 bases, with 6 bases between. In DNA, the CDR3 is TGCAGTGCTAGAGATCGAAACTCTGGAAACACCATATATTTT. Its translation: CSARDRNSGNTIYF.

The sample holds many counts of this clonotype. This rearrangement joins TRBV7-6 to TRBJ2-4; 10 bases agree with TRBD2. Germline V gives CDR1 SGHVS, CDR2 FNYEAQ. CDR3 size: 19 residues. V lost 4 bases and J lost 7; bases outside the gene matches: 19. CDR3: CASSSYSGSSGGVSNIQYF. In DNA, the CDR3 is TGTGCCAGCAGCTCCTACTCGGGCTCTAGCGGGGGTGTTTCGAACATTCAGTACTTC. Full variable domain (outside the CDR3, taken from reference TRBV7-6 and TRBJ2-4): GAGVSQSPRYKVTKRGQDVALRCDPISGHVSLYWYRQALGQGPEFLTYFNYEAQQDKSGLPNDRFSAERPEGSISTLTIQRTEQRDSAMYRCASSSYSGSSGGVSNIQYFGAGTRLSVL.

This clonotype was seen ten or more times. The chain has TRBV20-1 and TRBJ1-4; tentative D call: TRBD1 (6 bases). V dropped 0 bases and J dropped 8 bases, with 13 bases sitting between them. CDR3 length: 14 amino acids. The germline V gene has CDR1 DFQATT and CDR2 SNEGSKA (reference sequence). CDR3 residues: CSARDTRGGEKLFF. The CDR3 bases are TGCAGTGCTAGAGATACCAGGGGTGGAGAAAAACTGTTTTTT.

The V and J genes are TRBV5-1 and TRBJ2-5; D may be TRBD2 (7 bases). This CDR3 is 15 amino acids long. In germline, CDR1 is SGHRS, CDR2 YFSETQ. With 5 bases removed from V and 1 base from J, the gap between germline ends came to 15 bases. CDR3 loop: CASSQTRGGQETQYF. CDR3 nucleotide sequence: TGCGCCAGCAGTCAGACTAGGGGGGGCCAAGAGACCCAGTACTTC.

This clonotype was observed many times. The genes are TRBV7-8 and TRBJ2-5; 13 nucleotides align to TRBD2. The CDR3 extends over 18 amino acids. Germline CDR1 reads SGHVS; CDR2 reads FQNEAQ. The V gene end was trimmed by 5 bases and the J gene end by 0 bases; junction bases not matched to a gene: 9. The CDR3: CASSEDGLAGAHQETQYF. The CDR3 nucleotides read TGTGCCAGCAGCGAAGACGGACTAGCGGGAGCCCACCAAGAGACCCAGTACTTC. Full variable domain (rest looked up from reference TRBV7-8 and TRBJ2-5): GAGVSQSPRYKVAKRGQDVALRCDPISGHVSLFWYQQALGQGPEFLTYFQNEAQLDKSGLPSDRFFAERPEGSVSTLKIQRTQQEDSAVYLCASSEDGLAGAHQETQYFGPGTRLLVL.

This clonotype was counted ten times or more. This chain links TRBV6-2 or TRBV6-3 with TRBJ2-6; D is uncertain. Deletions cut 0 bases from V and 3 bases from J, with 9 bases between. The CDR3 is 16 amino acids. Germline V gene lookup returns CDR1 MNHEY and CDR2 SVGEGT. The chain's CDR3 is CASSYSIAVGANVLTF. In nucleotides, the CDR3 is TGTGCCAGCAGTTACTCGATCGCGGTTGGGGCCAACGTCCTGACTTTC.

This clonotype appeared a few times. The chain employs TRBV7-2 and TRBJ2-3, with D possibly being TRBD2 (5 bases). V was clipped by 2 bases and J by 1 base, with 13 bases between them. The V gene's germline CDR1 is SGHTA and CDR2 FQGNSA. This CDR3 is built from 16 residues. The CDR3, as DNA: TGTGCCAGCAGCTTATCCCTAGCTGTTCGCACAGATACGCAGTATTTT. It specifies CASSLSLAVRTDTQYF.

This clonotype showed up many times. The chain recombines TRBV5-1 with TRBJ1-1; 11 bases are a match to TRBD1. This CDR3 contains 14 residues. Germline loops: CDR1 SGHRS, CDR2 YFSETQ. Losses at the gene ends were 4 bases for V and 4 bases for J; bases not matched to a gene: 3. The CDR3 sequence is CASSRTGGFTEAFF. In DNA form, the CDR3 reads TGCGCCAGCAGCCGGACAGGGGGCTTCACTGAAGCTTTCTTT.

This clonotype was detected ten times or more. Germline is not matched at one junction end, which may reflect a read error. CDR3 loop: CATSLSGYQPQHF. In nucleotides, the CDR3 is TGTGCCACCAGTCTGTCGGGCTATCAGCCCCAGCATTTT. This rearrangement joins TRBV27 to TRBJ1-5; unclear D gene. The germline gives CDR1 MNHEY, CDR2 SMNVEV (reference sequence). The length of the CDR3 is 13 residues.

The CDR3 nucleotides read TGTGCCAGCAGTTACTTGGGCGGAGATACGCAGTATTTT. It codes for CASSYLGGDTQYF. The genes are TRBV6-5 and TRBJ2-3; D is unresolved. Germline V CDR1 and CDR2: MNHEY, SVGAGI. The V gene lost 1 base and the J gene lost 5 bases, with 7 bases spanning the gap. The CDR3 has 13 amino acids.

This clonotype has more than one count but fewer than ten. The chain employs TRBV10-3 and TRBJ2-1; possibly TRBD2 for D (6 bases). The V gene lost 6 bases and the J gene lost 2 bases, with 14 bases spanning the gap. Per the germline V gene, CDR1 is ENHRY and CDR2 is SYGVKD. The CDR3 is 15 residues long. CDR3: CAISEAAGAYNEQFF. Here the CDR3 DNA reads TGTGCCATCAGCGAGGCAGCGGGCGCCTACAATGAGCAGTTCTTC.

This clonotype was detected a few times. The genes are TRBV29-1 and TRBJ1-4; no reliable D call. Trimming cost V 3 bases and J 10 bases, with 9 bases left between them. This CDR3 spans 11 amino acids. In germline, CDR1 is SQVTM, CDR2 ANQGSEA. The CDR3 DNA sequence: TGCAGCGTTGACCGGGCAGGAAAACTGTTTTTT. As protein: CSVDRAGKLFF.

The table lists this clonotype with a few counts. V usage is TRBV6-5 and J usage is TRBJ1-6; 12 bases map to TRBD1. The CDR3 runs 15 residues. Looked up from germline, CDR1 is MNHEY and CDR2 is SVGAGI. After removal of 6 bases from V and 8 bases from J, the junction contained 5 bases not matched to a gene. The CDR3 loop reads CASRRGQGAYSPLHF. CDR3 coding DNA: TGTGCCAGCAGGAGGGGACAGGGGGCATATTCACCCCTCCACTTT.

The chain combines TRBV29-1 with TRBJ2-2, with D perhaps TRBD2 (5 bases). This CDR3 spans 11 amino acids. The germline V gene has CDR1 SQVTM and CDR2 ANQGSEA. The V end lost 2 bases, the J end lost 7 bases, and 5 bases lay between the germline ends. In DNA, the CDR3 is TGCAGCGTTGAACGGGGCGGGGAGCTGTTTTTT. It translates to CSVERGGELFF.

The rearrangement links TRBV29-1 to TRBJ1-1; D gene uncertain. Between the trimmed V and J ends, which lost 5 bases and 1 base, there was a span of 8 bases. CDR3 length: 12 residues. Germline V lookup: CDR1 SQVTM, CDR2 ANQGSEA. CDR3 in amino acids: CSVISGNTEAFF. CDR3 sequence (DNA): TGCAGCGTTATCTCAGGGAACACTGAAGCTTTCTTT.

In its sample, this clonotype was seen many times. V and J are TRBV27 and TRBJ2-1; 10 nucleotides match TRBD2. V lost 6 bases, J lost 3 bases, and 5 bases stayed unmatched. This CDR3 has 15 residues. Germline V gives CDR1 MNHEY, CDR2 SMNVEV (reference sequence). The CDR3 nucleotides are TGTGCCAGCAGCCCACGGACTAGCGGCTACAATGAGCAGTTCTTC. This translates into CASSPRTSGYNEQFF.

This clonotype was picked up many times. V gene TRBV6-1 combines with J gene TRBJ2-3; maybe TRBD2 (6 bases). Trimming took 4 bases from V and 2 from J, leaving 13 bases between them. Germline V gene data show CDR1 as MNHNS and CDR2 as SASEGT. CDR3 size: 15 residues. The CDR3 reads CASSGGGPDTDTQYF. CDR3 nucleotide sequence: TGTGCCAGCAGTGGAGGAGGGCCGGACACAGATACGCAGTATTTT.

There are a few counts of this clonotype. This rearrangement joins TRBV20-1 to TRBJ2-3, with D perhaps being TRBD1 or TRBD2 (5 bases each). This CDR3 region has 13 residues. V lost 6 bases to trimming and J lost 0 bases, with 10 bases between them. Germline lookup yields CDR1 DFQATT and CDR2 SNEGSKA (reference sequence). The CDR3 loop is CSAGDDSTDTQYF. CDR3 DNA: TGCAGTGCCGGGGACGATAGCACAGATACGCAGTATTTT.